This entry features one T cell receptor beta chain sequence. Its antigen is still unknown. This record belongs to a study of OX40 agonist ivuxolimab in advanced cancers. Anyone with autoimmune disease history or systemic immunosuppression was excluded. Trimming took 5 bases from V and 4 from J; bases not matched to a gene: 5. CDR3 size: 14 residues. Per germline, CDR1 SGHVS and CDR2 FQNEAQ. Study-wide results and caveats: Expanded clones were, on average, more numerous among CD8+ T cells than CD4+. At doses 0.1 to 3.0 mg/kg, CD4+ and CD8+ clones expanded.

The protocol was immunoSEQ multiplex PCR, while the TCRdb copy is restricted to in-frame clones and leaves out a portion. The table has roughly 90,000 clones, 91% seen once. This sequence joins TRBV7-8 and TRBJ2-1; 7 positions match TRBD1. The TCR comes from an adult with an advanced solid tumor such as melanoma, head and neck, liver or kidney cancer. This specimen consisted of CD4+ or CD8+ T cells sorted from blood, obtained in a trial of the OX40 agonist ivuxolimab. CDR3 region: CASSPGTEYNEQFF. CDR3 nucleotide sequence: TGTGCCAGCAGCCCCGGGACAGAATACAATGAGCAGTTCTTC.